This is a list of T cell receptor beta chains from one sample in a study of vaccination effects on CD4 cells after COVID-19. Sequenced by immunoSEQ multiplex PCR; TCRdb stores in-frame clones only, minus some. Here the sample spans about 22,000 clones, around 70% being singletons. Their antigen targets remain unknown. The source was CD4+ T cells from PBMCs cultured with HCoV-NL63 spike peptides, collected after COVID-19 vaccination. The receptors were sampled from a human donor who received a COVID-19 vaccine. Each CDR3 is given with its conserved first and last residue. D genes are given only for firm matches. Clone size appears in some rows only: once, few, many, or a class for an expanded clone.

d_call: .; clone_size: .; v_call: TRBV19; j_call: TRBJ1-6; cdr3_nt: TGTGCCAGTAGTATAAACGGGGGAATGGGAAATTCACCCCTCCACTTT; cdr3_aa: CASSINGGMGNSPLHF
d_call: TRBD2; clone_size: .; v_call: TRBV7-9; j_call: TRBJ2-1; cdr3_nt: TGTGCCAGCAGCTTAATAAGCGGGGGGGACAATGAGCAGTTCTTC; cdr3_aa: CASSLISGGDNEQFF
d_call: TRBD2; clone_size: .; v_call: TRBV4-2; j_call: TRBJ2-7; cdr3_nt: TGTGCCAGCAGCCGCAGGAATCAGCGGGATTCGTACGAGCAGTACTTC; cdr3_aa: CASSRRNQRDSYEQYF
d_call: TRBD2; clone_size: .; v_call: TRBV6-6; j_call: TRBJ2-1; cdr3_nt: TGTGCCAGCAGCCCGACTAGCGGAAATGAGCAGTTCTTC; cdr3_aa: CASSPTSGNEQFF
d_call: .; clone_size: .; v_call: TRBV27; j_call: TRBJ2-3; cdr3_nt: TGTGCCAGCTACTCTCGAACGGGGCGGGGAGGCACAGATACGCAGTATTTT; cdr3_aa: CASYSRTGRGGTDTQYF
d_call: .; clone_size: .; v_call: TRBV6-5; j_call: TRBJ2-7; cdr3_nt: TGTGCCAGCGGTCTGGCAGGGTACTCCTACGAGCAGTACTTC; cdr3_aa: CASGLAGYSYEQYF
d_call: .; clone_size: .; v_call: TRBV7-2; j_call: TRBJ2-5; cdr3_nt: TGTGCCAGCAGCGCCATACGTTCAGTGGGGACCCAGTACTTC; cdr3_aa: CASSAIRSVGTQYF
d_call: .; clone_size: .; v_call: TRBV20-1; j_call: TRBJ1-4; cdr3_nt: TGCAGCGCGGTGGATGGTTGGGAACTGTTTTTT; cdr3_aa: CSAVDGWELFF
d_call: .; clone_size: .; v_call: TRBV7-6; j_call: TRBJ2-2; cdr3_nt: TGTGCCAGCAGCTTAATGAGTTGGGACACCGGGGAGCTGTTTTTT; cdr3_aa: CASSLMSWDTGELFF
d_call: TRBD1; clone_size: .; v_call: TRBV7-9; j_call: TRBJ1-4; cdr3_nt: TGTGCCAGCAGCCCGCGATGGGACAGGGGGCCTAATGAAAAACTGTTTTTT; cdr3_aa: CASSPRWDRGPNEKLFF
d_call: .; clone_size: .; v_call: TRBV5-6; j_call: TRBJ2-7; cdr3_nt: TGTGCCAGCTGCCGGAGGTCAGGGCACTCCTACGAGCAGTACTTC; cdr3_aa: CASCRRSGHSYEQYF
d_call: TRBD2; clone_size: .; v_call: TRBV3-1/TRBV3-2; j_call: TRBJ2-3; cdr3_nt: TGTGCCAGCAGCCAAGTGATTAGCGGGACCACCTCTTTCACAGATACGCAGTATTTT; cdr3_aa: CASSQVISGTTSFTDTQYF
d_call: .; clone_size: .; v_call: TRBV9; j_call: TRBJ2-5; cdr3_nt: TGTGCCAGCAGCGTGTTCCAAGAGACCCAGTACTTC; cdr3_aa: CASSVFQETQYF
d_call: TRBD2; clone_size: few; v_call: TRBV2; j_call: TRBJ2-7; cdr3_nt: TGTGCCAGCAGTCCTAGCGGAACCCCCTACGAGCAGTACTTC; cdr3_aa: CASSPSGTPYEQYF
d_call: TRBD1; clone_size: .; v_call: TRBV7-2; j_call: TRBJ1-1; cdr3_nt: TGTGCCAGCAGCTTCGGGGACAGGAGAAACACTGAAGCTTTCTTT; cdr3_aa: CASSFGDRRNTEAFF
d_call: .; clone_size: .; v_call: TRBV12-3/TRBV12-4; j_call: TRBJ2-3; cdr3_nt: TGTGCCAGCAACGTTTTCACAGATACGCAGTATTTT; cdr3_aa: CASNVFTDTQYF
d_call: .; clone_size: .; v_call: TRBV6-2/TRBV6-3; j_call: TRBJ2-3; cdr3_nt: TGTGCCAGCAGTTTCCGGACAGTCCCAGATACGCAGTATTTT; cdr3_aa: CASSFRTVPDTQYF
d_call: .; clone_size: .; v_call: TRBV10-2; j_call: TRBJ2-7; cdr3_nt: TGCGCCAGCGGGGGGCCCGCTCCCGAGCAGTACTTC; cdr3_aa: CASGGPAPEQYF
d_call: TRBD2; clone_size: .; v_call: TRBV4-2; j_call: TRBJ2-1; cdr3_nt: TGTGCCAGCAGCCAAGGAGTCCAGCGGGAAAATGAGCAGTTCTTC; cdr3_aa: CASSQGVQRENEQFF
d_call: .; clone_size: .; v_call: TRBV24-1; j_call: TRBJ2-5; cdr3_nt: TGTGCCACCAGTGATTCAGGGGGGGAGACCCAGTACTTC; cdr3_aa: CATSDSGGETQYF
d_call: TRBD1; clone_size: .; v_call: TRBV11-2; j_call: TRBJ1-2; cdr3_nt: TGTGCCAGCAGCCCCAGCGGACAGGGTGCTATCCGGGGCTATGGCTACACCTTC; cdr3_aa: CASSPSGQGAIRGYGYTF
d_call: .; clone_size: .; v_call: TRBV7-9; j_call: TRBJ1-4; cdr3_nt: TGTGCCAGCAGCTTAGGGACGGGCGAAAAACTGTTTTTT; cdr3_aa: CASSLGTGEKLFF
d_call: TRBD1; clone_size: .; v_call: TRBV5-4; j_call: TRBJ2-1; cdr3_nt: TGTGCCAGCAGCTGGGACAGGGAAAACAATGAGCAGTTCTTC; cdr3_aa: CASSWDRENNEQFF
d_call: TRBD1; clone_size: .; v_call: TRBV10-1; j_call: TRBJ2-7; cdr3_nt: TGCGCCAGCAGCGCAGACAGGGTCTACGAGCAGTACTTC; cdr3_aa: CASSADRVYEQYF
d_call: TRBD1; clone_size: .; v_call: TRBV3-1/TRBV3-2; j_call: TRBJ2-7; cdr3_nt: TGTGCCAGCAGCCCACGCCGGGACAGGGGCCACGAGCAGTACTTC; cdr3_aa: CASSPRRDRGHEQYF
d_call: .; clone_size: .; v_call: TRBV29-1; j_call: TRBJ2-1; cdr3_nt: TGCAGCGTTGATGGCGGCTACAATGAGCAGTTCTTC; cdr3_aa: CSVDGGYNEQFF
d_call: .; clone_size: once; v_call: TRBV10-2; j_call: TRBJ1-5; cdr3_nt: TGCGCCAGCAGTGAGTCTATAGGGGGTCAGCCCCAGCATTTT; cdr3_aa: CASSESIGGQPQHF
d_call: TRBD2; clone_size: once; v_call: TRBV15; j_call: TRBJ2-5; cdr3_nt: TGTGCCACCAGCAGGGTACTAGCGACCCAAGAGACCCAGTACTTC; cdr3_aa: CATSRVLATQETQYF
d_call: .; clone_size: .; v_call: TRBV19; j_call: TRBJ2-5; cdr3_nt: TGTGCCAGTAGTATTGACGGAGAATCACAAGAGACCCAGTACTTC; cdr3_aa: CASSIDGESQETQYF
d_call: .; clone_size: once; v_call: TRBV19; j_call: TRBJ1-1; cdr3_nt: TGTGCCAGTTGTCAGGGGCAGAGATCGGGCACTGAAGCTTTCTTT; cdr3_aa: CASCQGQRSGTEAFF
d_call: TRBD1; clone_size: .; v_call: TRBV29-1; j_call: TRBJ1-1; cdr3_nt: TGCAGCGTTGGTGGACAGGCAATGAACACTGAAGCTTTCTTT; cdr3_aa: CSVGGQAMNTEAFF
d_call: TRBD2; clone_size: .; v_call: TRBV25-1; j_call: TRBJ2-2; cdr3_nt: TGTGCCAGCAGTGATAACGCAGGGAGGGCCGGGGAGCTGTTTTTT; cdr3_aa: CASSDNAGRAGELFF
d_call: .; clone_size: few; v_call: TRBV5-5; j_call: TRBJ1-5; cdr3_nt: TGTGCCAGCAGCTTGGCGACAACCCTCAATCAGCCCCAGCATTTT; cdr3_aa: CASSLATTLNQPQHF
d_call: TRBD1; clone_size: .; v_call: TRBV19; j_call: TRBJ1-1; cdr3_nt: TGTGCCAGTAGTAAGACAGGGGGGAGCACTGAAGCTTTCTTT; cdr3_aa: CASSKTGGSTEAFF
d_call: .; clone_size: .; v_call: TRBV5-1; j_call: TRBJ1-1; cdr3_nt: TGCGCCAGCAGCTTGAATGTCAGGATAGGAGTCACTGAAGCTTTCTTT; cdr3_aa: CASSLNVRIGVTEAFF
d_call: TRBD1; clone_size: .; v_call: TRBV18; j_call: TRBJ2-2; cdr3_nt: TGTGCCAGCTCACCGGGACAGGCGAACACCGGGGAGCTGTTTTTT; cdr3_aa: CASSPGQANTGELFF
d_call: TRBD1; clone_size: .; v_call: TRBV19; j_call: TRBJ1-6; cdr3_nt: TGTGCCAGTAGTCGTACAGGGGAGGGAGATTCACCCCTCCACTTT; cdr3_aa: CASSRTGEGDSPLHF
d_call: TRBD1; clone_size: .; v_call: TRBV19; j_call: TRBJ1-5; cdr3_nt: TGTGCCAGTAGTATTTCAGGGGGCAATGGCAATCAGCCCCAGCATTTT; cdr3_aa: CASSISGGNGNQPQHF
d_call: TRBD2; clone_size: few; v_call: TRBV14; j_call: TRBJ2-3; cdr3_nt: TGTGCCAGCAGCCAAGTGCAACTAGCGGTCGGGAGTTCGGGCACAGATACGCAGTATTTT; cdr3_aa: CASSQVQLAVGSSGTDTQYF
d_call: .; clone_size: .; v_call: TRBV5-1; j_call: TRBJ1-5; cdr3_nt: TGCGCCAGCAGCCTTGGACCCCTAGGCAATCAGCCCCAGCATTTT; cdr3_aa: CASSLGPLGNQPQHF
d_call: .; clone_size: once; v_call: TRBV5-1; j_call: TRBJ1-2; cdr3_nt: TGCGCCAGCAGCTTGCCGTCTAAAGAGAGGTCTAACTATGGCTACACCTTC; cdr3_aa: CASSLPSKERSNYGYTF
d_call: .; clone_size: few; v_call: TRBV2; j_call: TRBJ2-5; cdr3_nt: TGTGCCAGCCACAGGGAAAAAAAAGAGACCCAGTACTTC; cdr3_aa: CASHREKKETQYF
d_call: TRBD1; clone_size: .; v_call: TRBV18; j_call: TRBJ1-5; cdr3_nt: TGTGCCAGCTCAGCAGGGGGCCGCGGACAGCCCCAGCATTTT; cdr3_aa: CASSAGGRGQPQHF
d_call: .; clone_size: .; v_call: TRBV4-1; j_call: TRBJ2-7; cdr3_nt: TGCGCCAGCAGCCAAGTTCCCTTCTCACGGGGGGCGCCAAGCTCCTACGAGCAGTACTTC; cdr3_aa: CASSQVPFSRGAPSSYEQYF